This note documents a single TCR beta chain sequence. No antigen is known for it. Before sequencing, viral peptide pools were used by the ViraFEST assay to expand antigen-specific CD4+ T cells. Having been cultured for approximately ten days, the cells underwent CD4+ T cell isolation. This person caught SARS-CoV-2 sometime from March to December 2020, and PCR testing confirmed the infection. Replacing half the medium with IL-2 medium was done on days 3 and 7. The record originates from a study of vaccination effects on CD4 cells after COVID-19. Study findings and constraints: The post-vaccine spike-reactive clones of convalescents showed a predominance of new vaccine-induced clones.

Measured with immunoSEQ multiplex PCR; TCRdb has only the in-frame clones, and not every one. The sample holds tens of thousands of clones; roughly 66% are singletons and the top ten take about a third. Trimming cost V 4 bases and J 5 bases, with 11 bases left between them. This CDR3 contains 14 residues. Germline CDR1 is KGHDR and CDR2 is SFDVKD. The input for sequencing was CD4+ T cells from PBMCs cultured with a peptide pool, taken before COVID-19 vaccination. The V call is TRBV24-1, the J call TRBJ2-1, with no clear D. This receptor was obtained from a human donor who had a prior SARS-CoV-2 infection. This CDR3 is CATSDPDGNNEQFF. The CDR3 DNA is TGTGCCACCAGTGACCCCGACGGAAACAATGAGCAGTTCTTC.